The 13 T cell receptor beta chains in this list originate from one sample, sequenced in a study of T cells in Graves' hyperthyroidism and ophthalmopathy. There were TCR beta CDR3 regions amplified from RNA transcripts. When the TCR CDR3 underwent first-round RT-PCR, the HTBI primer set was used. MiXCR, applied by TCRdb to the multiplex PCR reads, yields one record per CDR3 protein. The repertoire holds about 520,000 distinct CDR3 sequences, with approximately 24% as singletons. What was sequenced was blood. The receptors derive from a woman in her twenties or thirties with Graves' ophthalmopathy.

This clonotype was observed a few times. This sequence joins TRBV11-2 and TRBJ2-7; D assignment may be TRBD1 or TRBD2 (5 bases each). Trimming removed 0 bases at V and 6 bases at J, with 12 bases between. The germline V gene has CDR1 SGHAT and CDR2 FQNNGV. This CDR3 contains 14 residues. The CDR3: CASSLEGSGLEQYF. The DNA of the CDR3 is TGTGCCAGCAGCTTAGAAGGGTCGGGGCTCGAGCAGTACTTC.

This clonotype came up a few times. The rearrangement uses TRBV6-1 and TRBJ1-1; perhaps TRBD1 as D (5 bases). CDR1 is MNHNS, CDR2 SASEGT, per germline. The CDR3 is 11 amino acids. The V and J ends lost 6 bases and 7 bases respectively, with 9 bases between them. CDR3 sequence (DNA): TGTGCCAGCAGATCGGGGGGTGAAGCTTTCTTT. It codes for CASRSGGEAFF.

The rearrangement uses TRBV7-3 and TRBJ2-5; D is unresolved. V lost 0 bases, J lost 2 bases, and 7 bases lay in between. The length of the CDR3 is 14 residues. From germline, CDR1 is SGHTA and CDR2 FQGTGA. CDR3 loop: CASSLTADQETQYF. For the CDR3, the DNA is TGTGCCAGCAGCTTAACCGCGGATCAAGAGACCCAGTACTTC.

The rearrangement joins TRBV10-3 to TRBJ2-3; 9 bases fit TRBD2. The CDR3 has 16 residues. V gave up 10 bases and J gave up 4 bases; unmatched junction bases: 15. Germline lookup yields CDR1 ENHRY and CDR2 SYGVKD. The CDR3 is CATVPASGVGPDTQYF. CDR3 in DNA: TGTGCCACTGTCCCGGCTAGCGGGGTGGGCCCAGATACGCAGTATTTT.

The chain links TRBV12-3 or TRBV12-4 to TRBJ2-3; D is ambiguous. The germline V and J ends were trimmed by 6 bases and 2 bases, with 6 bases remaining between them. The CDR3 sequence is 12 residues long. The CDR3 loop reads CASRLFTDTQYF. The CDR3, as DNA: TGTGCCAGCAGACTATTCACAGATACGCAGTATTTT.

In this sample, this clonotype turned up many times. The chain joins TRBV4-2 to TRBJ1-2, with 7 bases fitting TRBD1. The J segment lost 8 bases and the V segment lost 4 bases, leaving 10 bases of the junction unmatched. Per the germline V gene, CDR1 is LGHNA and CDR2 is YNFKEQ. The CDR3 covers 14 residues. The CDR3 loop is CASSPSEGADGYTF. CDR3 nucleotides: TGTGCCAGCAGCCCATCCGAGGGGGCAGACGGCTACACCTTC.

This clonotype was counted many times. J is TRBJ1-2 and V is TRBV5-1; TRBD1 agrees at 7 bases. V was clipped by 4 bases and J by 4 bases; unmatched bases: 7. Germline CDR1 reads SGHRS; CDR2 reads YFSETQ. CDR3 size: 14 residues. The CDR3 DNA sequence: TGCGCCAGCAGCGGGGGGACAGCCACCTATGGCTACACCTTC. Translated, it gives CASSGGTATYGYTF.

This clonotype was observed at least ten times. CDR3 protein: CASSFTGGETQYF. DNA for the CDR3: TGTGCCAGCAGCTTTACAGGGGGGGAGACCCAGTACTTC. This chain links TRBV11-2 with TRBJ2-5; TRBD1 matches 8 bases. The germline CDR1 and CDR2 sequences are SGHAT and FQNNGV. Trimming cost V 3 bases and J 5 bases; bases outside gene matches: 2. The CDR3 loop spans 13 amino acids.

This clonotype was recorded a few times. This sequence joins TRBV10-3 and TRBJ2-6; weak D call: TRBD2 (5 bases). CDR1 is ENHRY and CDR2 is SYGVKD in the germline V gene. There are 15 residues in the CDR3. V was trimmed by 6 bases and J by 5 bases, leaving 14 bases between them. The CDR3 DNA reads TGTGCCATCAGACCCGGCGGGCAGAGGGCCAACGTCCTGACTTTC. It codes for CAIRPGGQRANVLTF.

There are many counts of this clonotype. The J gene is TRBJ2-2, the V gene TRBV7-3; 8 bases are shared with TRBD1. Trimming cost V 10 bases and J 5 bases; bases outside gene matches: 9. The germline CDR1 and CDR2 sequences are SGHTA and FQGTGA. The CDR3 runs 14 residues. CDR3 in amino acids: CATREQGGTGELFF. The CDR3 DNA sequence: TGTGCCACTAGGGAACAGGGGGGAACCGGGGAGCTGTTTTTT.

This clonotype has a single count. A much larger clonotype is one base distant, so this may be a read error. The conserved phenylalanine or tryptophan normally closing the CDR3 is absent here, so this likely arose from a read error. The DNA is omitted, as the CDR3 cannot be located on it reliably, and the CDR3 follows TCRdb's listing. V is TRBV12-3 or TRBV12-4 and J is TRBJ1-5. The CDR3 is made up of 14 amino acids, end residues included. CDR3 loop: CASSLAGTSQPQDL.

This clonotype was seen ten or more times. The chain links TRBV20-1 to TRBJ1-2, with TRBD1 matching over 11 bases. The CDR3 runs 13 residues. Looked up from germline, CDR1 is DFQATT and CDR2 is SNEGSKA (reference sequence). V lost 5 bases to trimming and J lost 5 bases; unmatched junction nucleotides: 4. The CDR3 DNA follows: TGCAGTGCTGAAAGGGACAGGGGGTATGGCTACACCTTC. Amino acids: CSAERDRGYGYTF.

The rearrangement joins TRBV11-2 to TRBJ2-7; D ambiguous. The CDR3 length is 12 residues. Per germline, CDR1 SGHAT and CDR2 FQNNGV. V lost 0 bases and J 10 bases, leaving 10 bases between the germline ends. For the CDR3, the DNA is TGTGCCAGCAGCTTAGATGAGTACAGCCAGTACTTC. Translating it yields CASSLDEYSQYF.